The 22 T cell receptor beta chains listed next were all sequenced from one sample in a study of tumor and adjacent non-tumor tissue in lung cancer. A modified ARM-PCR protocol with three rounds of nested PCR amplified TCRbeta. A single record per CDR3 protein comes from TCRdb applying MiXCR to the multiplex PCR reads. The table has tens of thousands of distinct CDR3 sequences, around 65% seen once. The template was RNA from unsorted bulk tissue. This non-tumor lung sample came from over 3 cm beyond the tumor edge. Input material: distant non-tumor lung tissue. The receptors shown here come from a woman between 45 and 65 years old with non-small cell lung cancer.

In the case of this clonotype: The junction does not match germline at one end; this may be a read error. This chain links TRBV11-2 with TRBJ2-3, with D perhaps TRBD1 or TRBD2 (6 bases each). Germline V lookup: CDR1 SGHAT, CDR2 FQNNGV. CDR3 size: 17 residues. DNA for the CDR3: TGTGCCAACAGCTTAGGAGGGGGGCTAGCCTTCACAGATACGCAGTATTTT. It is translated as CANSLGGGLAFTDTQYF.

In regard to this clonotype: A junction end diverges from the germline sequence, so it may reflect a read error. The chain is built from TRBV4-3 and TRBJ2-5; possible D gene TRBD1, 5 bases. The CDR3 consists of 13 residues. The germline V gene encodes CDR1 LGHNA and CDR2 YSLEER. This CDR3 is CARSLGEYRTQYF. Here the CDR3 DNA reads TGCGCCCGCAGCCTAGGGGAATATAGGACCCAGTACTTC.

On this clonotype: Its ends do not fully match the called genes, so a read error is possible. The chain has TRBV12-3 or TRBV12-4 and TRBJ2-5; possible D gene TRBD2, 6 bases. The CDR3 is 13 residues long. Here the CDR3 reads CASSLGPGETQYF. DNA of the CDR3: TGTGCTAGCAGTTTAGGTCCGGGAGAGACCCAATACTTC.

Many counts were recorded for this clonotype. The chain carries TRBV29-1 and TRBJ1-1, with D possibly matching TRBD1 (6 bases). The CDR3 contains 13 residues. Germline V gives CDR1 SQVTM, CDR2 ANQGSEA. The V end lost 2 bases, the J end lost 4 bases, and 11 bases lay between the germline ends. The CDR3 sequence: CSVEKQGGTEAFF. The CDR3 coding sequence is TGCAGCGTTGAAAAACAGGGCGGCACTGAAGCTTTCTTT.

The chain uses TRBV20-1 and TRBJ2-1, with D unclear. CDR1 is DFQATT and CDR2 is SNEGSKA in the germline V gene (reference sequence). The CDR3 is 14 residues long. The ends were cut back, 1 base at V and 8 bases at J, with 15 bases in the middle. The CDR3 spells CSARGCPNHDEQFF. The DNA for the CDR3 is TGCAGTGCTAGAGGTTGTCCAAACCACGATGAGCAGTTCTTC.

The chain is built from TRBV11-2 and TRBJ2-1; 8 bases map to TRBD2. The CDR3 is made up of 17 amino acids. V lost 6 bases and J lost 6; bases outside the gene matches: 16. CDR1 is SGHAT and CDR2 is FQNNGV in the germline V gene. The CDR3 DNA reads TGTGCCAGCAGTAGAAAGGGGATTAGCGGGAACCCCAATGAGCAGTTCTTC. Translated: CASSRKGISGNPNEQFF.

Concerning this clonotype: One end of the junction does not line up with germline, which may come from a read error. The V and J genes are TRBV11-2 and TRBJ2-1; tentatively, D is TRBD2 (5 bases). CDR1 and CDR2 (germline): SGHAT, FQNNGV. The CDR3 is made up of 14 amino acids. CDR3 bases: TGTGCCAACGGCTTTATCGGGAAGGCCGGTGAGCAATTCTTC. This encodes CANGFIGKAGEQFF.

The chain recombines TRBV5-4 with TRBJ1-6; TRBD1 matches 12 bases. CDR1 and CDR2 (germline): SGHNT, YYREEE (reference sequence). The trim removed 6 bases at V and 10 bases at J, leaving 11 bases unmatched. The CDR3 totals 16 residues. CDR3 sequence: CASNSGQGAQGSPLHF. The CDR3 nucleotides are TGTGCCAGCAACTCGGGACAGGGGGCGCAGGGGTCACCCCTCCACTTT.

Comments on this clonotype: The junction and the germline gene differ at one end; a read error may be behind it. This chain connects TRBV11-2 to TRBJ2-7, with a possible D match to TRBD2 (6 bases). The CDR3 sequence is 16 residues long. From germline, CDR1 is SGHAT and CDR2 FQNNGV. The CDR3: CASSLVSSGQGYGQYF. CDR3 bases: TGTGCCAGCAGCTTAGTGAGTAGCGGCCAGGGATACGGGCAGTACTTC. Combining the CDR3 with reference TRBV11-2 and TRBJ2-7 gives the whole variable domain EAGVAQSPRYKIIEKRQSVAFWCNPISGHATLYWYQQILGQGPKLLIQFQNNGVVDDSQLPKDRFSAERLKGVDSTLKIQPAKLEDSAVYLCASSLVSSGQGYGQYFGPGTRLTVT.

This clonotype appeared a single time. One junction end does not reproduce the germline sequence, and a read error may be involved. V gene TRBV11-2 combines with J gene TRBJ2-7; tentatively, D is TRBD2 (5 bases). This CDR3 comprises 13 residues. Germline values: CDR1 SGHAT, CDR2 FQNNGV. Here the CDR3 DNA reads TGTGCCAGCTGCTTAGCGCCTTGGTACGAGCAGTACTTC. It translates to CASCLAPWYEQYF.

This clonotype has a handful of counts. A much larger clonotype is one base distant, so this may be a read error. The chain uses TRBV4-3 and TRBJ2-7; 8 nucleotides line up with TRBD1. Germline lookup yields CDR1 LGHNA and CDR2 YSLEER. The CDR3 length is 15 residues. Here the CDR3 DNA reads TGCGCCAACAGCCAGAACCGGGACAGGACCTACGAGCAGTACTTC. Translated: CANSQNRDRTYEQYF.

The chain joins TRBV6-5 to TRBJ2-7, with 8 bases matching TRBD2. V trimming: 4 bases; J trimming: 9 bases; junction bases outside the gene matches: 20. The V gene's germline CDR1 is MNHEY and CDR2 SVGAGI. The CDR3 runs to 17 residues. The CDR3 bases are TGTGCCAGCAGTTTCGCTACCGGGACCAGCGGGAGTCGTTTGCAGTACTTC. It encodes CASSFATGTSGSRLQYF.

This clonotype was counted a single time. The junction shows a germline mismatch at one end, possibly a read error. The chain employs TRBV11-2 and TRBJ2-7; the match to TRBD1 covers 7 bases. This CDR3 has 15 amino acids. From germline, CDR1 is SGHAT and CDR2 FQNNGV. CDR3 loop: CASSLVSTGAYEQYF. The CDR3 DNA sequence: TGTGCCAGCAGTTTAGTCAGTACAGGGGCCTACGAGCAGTACTTC.

This clonotype came up a few times. The chain carries TRBV11-2 and TRBJ1-5; D is ambiguous. The germline V gene encodes CDR1 SGHAT and CDR2 FQNNGV. This CDR3 has 15 residues. Trimming left V 2 bases short and J 11 bases short, with 19 bases between. CDR3 amino acids: CASSLSGRGNQAQHF. In nucleotides, the CDR3 is TGTGCCAGCAGCTTATCGGGCCGAGGTAATCAAGCCCAGCATTTT.

About this clonotype itself: A read error may be the cause here, since a much bigger clone is one base away. The chain carries TRBV12-3 or TRBV12-4 and TRBJ1-4; perhaps TRBD1 as D (5 bases). Trimming pared 5 bases from V and 0 bases from J, leaving 10 bases between. CDR3 length: 15 residues. This CDR3 is CASSIRTTTNEKLFF. CDR3 DNA: TGTGCCAGCAGTATCCGGACAACAACTAATGAAAAACTGTTTTTT.

Of note for this clonotype: One junction end disagrees with the germline gene, perhaps due to a read error. The chain has TRBV7-9 and TRBJ1-5, with D perhaps TRBD1 (5 bases). Germline CDR1 reads SEHNR; CDR2 reads FQNEAQ (reference sequence). CDR3 size: 14 residues. The CDR3 sequence: CASSLGGDFQPQDF. CDR3 nucleotides: TGTGCCAGCAGCTTAGGGGGGGATTTTCAGCCCCAGGATTTT.

This clonotype has a single count. Being one base from a much bigger clone, this may be a read error. The V call is TRBV5-4, the J call TRBJ1-1; possible D gene TRBD1, 6 bases. The CDR3 loop spans 14 amino acids. From germline, CDR1 is SGHNT and CDR2 YYREEE (reference sequence). The CDR3 DNA reads as TGTGCCAGCAGACCTCCTTGGGGGGGCACTAAAGCTTTCTTT. Translated, it gives CASRPPWGGTKAFF.

About this clonotype: The junction departs from germline at one end; a sequencing error may be responsible. V is TRBV11-2 and J is TRBJ2-2, with 9 nucleotides matching TRBD2. Germline-derived CDR1 and CDR2 are SGHAT and FQNNGV. The CDR3 runs 16 residues. As DNA, the CDR3 is TGTGCTAGCAGCCCCGCGGGAGGGCCACGGACCGGGGAGCTGTTTTTT. This sequence encodes CASSPAGGPRTGELFF.

Note on this clonotype: One junction end does not reproduce the germline sequence, and a read error may be involved. The chain is built from TRBV11-2 and TRBJ2-7; the match to TRBD1 covers 8 bases. Germline-derived CDR1 and CDR2 are SGHAT and FQNNGV. The CDR3 spans 15 residues. The CDR3 here is CASSLVRTGTYEQYF. In DNA, the CDR3 is TGTGCCAGCAGCTTAGTCAGGACAGGGACCTACGAGCAATACTTC.

Worth noting for this clonotype: This may stem from a read error, because a much larger clone lies one nucleotide away. The V and J genes are TRBV5-1 and TRBJ1-1; D is unclear. Germline assignment: CDR1 SGHRS and CDR2 YFSETQ. Trimming took off 3 bases at V and 1 base at J, with 13 bases between the two ends. The CDR3 spans 15 residues. The CDR3 reads CASSSGRRRNTEAFF. The CDR3, as DNA: TGCGCCAGCAGCTCTGGGAGGAGGAGGAACACTGAAGCTTTCTTT. Full variable domain (outside the CDR3, taken from reference TRBV5-1 and TRBJ1-1): KAGVTQTPRYLIKTRGQQVTLSCSPISGHRSVSWYQQTPGQGLQFLFEYFSETQRNKGNFPGRFSGRQFSNSRSEMNVSTLELGDSALYLCASSSGRRRNTEAFFGQGTRLTVV.

As for this clonotype: The final CDR3 position lacks the conserved phenylalanine or tryptophan, pointing to a likely read error. V usage is TRBV11-2 and J usage is TRBJ1-4; D is undetermined. The CDR3 consists of 14 residues. Germline CDR1 is SGHAT and CDR2 is FQNNGV. The DNA for the CDR3 is TGTGCTAGCAGTCTTGATAGCACTAATGAAAAACTGTTTTTA. This encodes CASSLDSTNEKLFL.

Remarks on this clonotype: A read error is possible here, since a much larger clone lies one base away. The gene calls are TRBV12-3 or TRBV12-4 and TRBJ2-3; TRBD2 is a possible D gene (5 bases). V gave up 6 bases and J gave up 2 bases, with 15 bases separating them. The CDR3 runs 15 residues. Here the CDR3 DNA reads TGTGCCAGCAGCCAACCGACTATAAACACAGATACGCAGTATTTT. This encodes CASSQPTINTDTQYF.